The subject of this entry is one T cell receptor (beta chain). Its antigen is still unknown. Measured with immunoSEQ multiplex PCR; TCRdb has only the in-frame clones, and not every one. This sample carries over 120,000 clones, around 90% of them seen once, and the ten largest clones take under 4%. The data originate from a study of T cell responses to AZD1222 COVID-19 vaccine. Study findings and constraints: Only after the peak T cell response were repertoires sampled. Seropositive at baseline were only a handful of AZD1222 recipients. Donors were mostly white British, more females; clonal diversity possibly underestimated. A rise in Spike-specific TCR breadth and depth followed two AZD1222 doses.

Germline CDR1 reads SGHNT; CDR2 reads YYREEE (reference sequence). Trimming left V 4 bases short and J 7 bases short, with 18 bases between. This CDR3 is built from 15 residues. J is TRBJ2-1 and V is TRBV5-4; perhaps TRBD1 as D (5 bases). Here the sequenced sample was peripheral blood, taken on day 0 of AZD1222 vaccination. The clonotype originates from an adult in good health. Here the CDR3 reads CASSPRVGPLNEQFF. CDR3 nucleotides: TGTGCCAGCAGCCCTCGAGTGGGGCCCTTAAATGAGCAGTTCTTC. Variable domain in full (rest from reference TRBV5-4 and TRBJ2-1): ETGVTQSPTHLIKTRGQQVTLRCSSQSGHNTVSWYQQALGQGPQFIFQYYREEENGRGNFPPRFSGLQFPNYSSELNVNALELDDSALYLCASSPRVGPLNEQFFGPGTRLTVL.